Sequencing of this T cell receptor (beta chain) was carried out in a study of blood T cell repertoires in COVID-19 (TCRdb year 2020). For the wider study: Samples covering the acute and convalescent phases of COVID-19 were provided by collaborators in the United States, Italy and Spain. The repertoires were released in a freely available public database intended as a resource for research on the immune response to SARS-CoV-2. The sample metadata nearly always contained a de-identified subject ID, COVID-19 status, age in years and sex. The dataset comprised deeply sampled blood TCRbeta repertoires from subjects exposed to, actively infected with, or recovered from COVID-19. Where available, HLA class I and class II types were taken from metadata supplied by the sample provider and were not determined by assay-based typing. Samples came from the ongoing ImmuneRACE study (first 160 participants) plus 1,254 subjects from 6 global collaborators. The prospective study material was composed of cDNA or gDNA derived from T cells, B-cell-depleted T cells, or PBMCs.

TCRbeta CDR3 regions were amplified from genomic DNA using the immunoSEQ Assay, a bias-controlled multiplex PCR. The paper's processing steps were these. The number of nucleated cells in each sample was estimated from the amplification of reference gene primers within the assay. Sequence reads were collapsed and filtered to measure the absolute abundance of every unique TCRbeta CDR3 rearrangement. For each sample, productive Simpson clonality was calculated as the square root of Simpson's diversity index across productive rearrangements. This is the immuneACCESS table as TCRdb keeps it, with only in-frame sequences that have V and J called. A part of the clones is gone; compared with another copy, unresolved V genes explain less than half, and the rest is unexplained. V and J calls plus clone size are reproduced from that table; the DNA served to infer D and trimming. Here the sample has some 320,000 clones; roughly nine tenths occur a single time. The ten largest clones take up roughly 2.5% of the sample.

Comments on this clone: This clone's antigen is unknown. Per-base quality was not reported, and no clone a single base away is much larger than it.

Overall study outcomes, separate from this receptor: The quantity of clinical and demographic metadata differed by source and by participant and was supplied without curation.

Participants in the prospective study were enrolled through a virtual design, were aged roughly 18 to 95 years, and lived in approximately 25 United States geographic areas. In the prospective study, participants were assigned to cohorts based on the clinical history participants reported in a screening survey and a study questionnaire. Recovered participants in ImmuneRACE Cohort 3 were defined by two consecutive negative NP/OP PCR tests, clearance by a healthcare professional, or resolution of symptoms. In the prospective study, whole blood, serum and a nasopharyngeal or oropharyngeal swab were collected from each participant by mobile phlebotomists. Prospective study participants could optionally give additional blood draws and questionnaires over an approximately two-month period. Prospective study blood samples were shipped either frozen or at room temperature before DNA extraction. CDR1 and CDR2, per the germline V gene (reference sequence), are MNHEY and SMNVEV. V and J are trimmed by 2 bases and 7 bases, and the gene matches miss 2 bases of the junction. The CDR3 spans 14 residues, from the cysteine through the phenylalanine. The read is trimmed to its CDR3 DNA, 42 bases read in frame from base 1.

Sequencing was done on a sample of PBMCs or T cells enriched from blood (not recorded which). The source of this sequence is a man aged 55 to 70 who had recovered from COVID-19. The chain is made from TRBV27 and TRBJ1-6; the junction holds 7 bases that match TRBD1. The CDR3 here reads CASSLDRVNSPLHF. In nucleotides, the sequence is TGTGCCAGCAGTTTAGACAGGGTGAATTCACCCCTCCACTTT.